Listed below are T cell receptor beta chains from one sample, sequenced in a study of blood T cell repertoires in COVID-19. Profiling relied on immunoSEQ multiplex PCR, and the TCRdb table lists in-frame clones only, not all of them. The sample carries around 180,000 clones, about 88% recorded once. The source material was peripheral blood. Receptors were obtained from a man aged 60-69 years with acute or convalescent COVID-19. The CDR3 runs from the conserved cysteine through the conserved F or W. The order of the fields is V gene, D gene, clone size, J gene, CDR3 protein, CDR3 DNA. D genes are given only for firm matches. Some rows mark clone size as missing; the rest say once, few, many or name a class of expanded clone.

v_call: TRBV5-4; d_call: TRBD1; clone_size: .; j_call: TRBJ2-2; cdr3_aa: CASSSVTGKDTGELFF; cdr3_nt: TGTGCCAGCAGTTCGGTGACAGGGAAAGACACCGGGGAGCTGTTTTTT
v_call: TRBV7-6; d_call: TRBD2; clone_size: once; j_call: TRBJ2-7; cdr3_aa: CASSLGGAGGTHEQYF; cdr3_nt: TGTGCCAGCAGCTTAGGGGGCGCGGGAGGAACCCACGAGCAGTACTTC
v_call: TRBV7-9; d_call: TRBD1; clone_size: .; j_call: TRBJ1-3; cdr3_aa: CASSSGGNSGNTIYF; cdr3_nt: TGTGCCAGCAGCTCAGGGGGCAACTCTGGAAACACCATATATTTT
v_call: TRBV18; d_call: .; clone_size: .; j_call: TRBJ2-7; cdr3_aa: CASSPPTGYAWYEQYF; cdr3_nt: TGTGCCAGCTCACCACCCACAGGGTATGCGTGGTACGAGCAGTACTTC
v_call: TRBV12-5; d_call: .; clone_size: .; j_call: TRBJ1-1; cdr3_aa: CASGTRNTEAFF; cdr3_nt: TGTGCTAGTGGTACAAGGAACACTGAAGCTTTCTTT
v_call: TRBV6-5; d_call: .; clone_size: .; j_call: TRBJ1-2; cdr3_aa: CASSLQDDYGYTF; cdr3_nt: TGTGCCAGCAGCTTACAGGACGACTATGGCTACACCTTC
v_call: TRBV6-5; d_call: TRBD1; clone_size: few; j_call: TRBJ1-6; cdr3_aa: CASRGTGINSPLHF; cdr3_nt: TGTGCCAGTCGGGGGACAGGCATTAATTCACCCCTCCACTTT
v_call: TRBV27; d_call: TRBD1; clone_size: .; j_call: TRBJ1-4; cdr3_aa: CASSYTGTADEKLFF; cdr3_nt: TGTGCCAGCAGCTACACCGGGACAGCTGATGAAAAACTGTTTTTT
v_call: TRBV19; d_call: .; clone_size: .; j_call: TRBJ2-5; cdr3_aa: CASSVKDSPRRETQYF; cdr3_nt: TGTGCCAGTAGTGTCAAGGACAGCCCCCGTAGAGAGACCCAGTACTTC
v_call: TRBV18; d_call: TRBD1; clone_size: .; j_call: TRBJ1-2; cdr3_aa: CASSPVGQGYGYTF; cdr3_nt: TGTGCCAGCTCACCAGTTGGACAGGGCTATGGCTACACCTTC
v_call: TRBV20-1; d_call: TRBD1; clone_size: .; j_call: TRBJ1-5; cdr3_aa: CSASFIAGQGGSNQPQHF; cdr3_nt: TGCAGTGCTAGTTTCATAGCGGGACAGGGAGGTAGCAATCAGCCCCAGCATTTT
v_call: TRBV5-1; d_call: TRBD2; clone_size: .; j_call: TRBJ2-3; cdr3_aa: CASSPRLAGASTDTQYF; cdr3_nt: TGCGCCAGCAGCCCGAGACTAGCGGGGGCCTCCACAGATACGCAGTATTTT
v_call: TRBV5-6; d_call: .; clone_size: .; j_call: TRBJ2-1; cdr3_aa: CASSWGVRGSYNEQFF; cdr3_nt: TGTGCCAGCAGCTGGGGAGTCCGGGGCTCCTACAATGAGCAGTTCTTC
v_call: TRBV5-6; d_call: TRBD1; clone_size: .; j_call: TRBJ2-5; cdr3_aa: CASSFGTGHLGTQYF; cdr3_nt: TGTGCCAGCAGCTTCGGGACAGGCCACCTGGGGACCCAGTACTTC
v_call: TRBV4-1; d_call: TRBD2; clone_size: few; j_call: TRBJ2-7; cdr3_aa: CASSQDPLAGVYEQYF; cdr3_nt: TGCGCCAGCAGCCAAGATCCCCTAGCGGGAGTCTACGAGCAGTACTTC
v_call: TRBV9; d_call: .; clone_size: .; j_call: TRBJ2-2; cdr3_aa: CASSATSSNTGELFF; cdr3_nt: TGTGCCAGCAGCGCTACTAGCTCGAACACCGGGGAGCTGTTTTTT
v_call: TRBV7-2; d_call: TRBD1; clone_size: .; j_call: TRBJ1-2; cdr3_aa: CASSSRSGQGPIRYGYTF; cdr3_nt: TGTGCCAGCAGCTCTAGGTCGGGACAGGGGCCGATACGGTATGGCTACACCTTC
v_call: TRBV4-1; d_call: TRBD1; clone_size: .; j_call: TRBJ1-5; cdr3_aa: CASSHTGTGYVQPQHF; cdr3_nt: TGCGCCAGCAGCCATACCGGGACAGGATACGTTCAGCCCCAGCATTTT
v_call: TRBV19; d_call: .; clone_size: .; j_call: TRBJ2-1; cdr3_aa: CASRSLQGPKQFF; cdr3_nt: TGTGCCAGTAGATCCCTTCAGGGTCCAAAGCAGTTCTTC
v_call: TRBV19; d_call: TRBD1; clone_size: .; j_call: TRBJ1-2; cdr3_aa: CASSTGTAHYGYTF; cdr3_nt: TGTGCCAGTAGTACCGGGACAGCGCACTATGGCTACACCTTC
v_call: TRBV5-4; d_call: .; clone_size: .; j_call: TRBJ1-1; cdr3_aa: CASSLGRGTEAFF; cdr3_nt: TGTGCCAGCAGCCTTGGCAGGGGAACTGAAGCTTTCTTT
v_call: TRBV7-8; d_call: TRBD1; clone_size: .; j_call: TRBJ2-7; cdr3_aa: CASSPRGTGFYEQYF; cdr3_nt: TGTGCCAGCAGCCCTAGAGGGACAGGGTTCTACGAGCAGTACTTC
v_call: TRBV3-1/TRBV3-2; d_call: TRBD1; clone_size: .; j_call: TRBJ1-1; cdr3_aa: CASSRQGSEAFF; cdr3_nt: TGTGCCAGCAGCCGACAGGGTTCTGAAGCTTTCTTT
v_call: TRBV6-6; d_call: .; clone_size: .; j_call: TRBJ2-2; cdr3_aa: CASSYSRSYTGELFF; cdr3_nt: TGTGCCAGCAGTTACTCAAGGAGCTACACCGGGGAGCTGTTTTTT
v_call: TRBV6-5; d_call: .; clone_size: .; j_call: TRBJ2-3; cdr3_aa: CASSRQPSTDTQYF; cdr3_nt: TGTGCCAGCAGTAGACAGCCTAGCACAGATACGCAGTATTTT
v_call: TRBV6-5; d_call: .; clone_size: .; j_call: TRBJ2-3; cdr3_aa: CASTRTQRRTDTQYF; cdr3_nt: TGTGCCAGCACTAGAACCCAGCGGAGAACAGATACGCAGTATTTT
v_call: TRBV7-9; d_call: .; clone_size: .; j_call: TRBJ2-5; cdr3_aa: CASSSLREQETQYF; cdr3_nt: TGTGCCAGCAGCTCCCTCCGGGAGCAGGAGACCCAGTACTTC
v_call: TRBV5-1; d_call: TRBD2; clone_size: .; j_call: TRBJ2-3; cdr3_aa: CASSLYTSGQGTQYF; cdr3_nt: TGCGCCAGCAGCTTGTATACTAGCGGCCAAGGTACGCAGTATTTT
v_call: TRBV5-6; d_call: .; clone_size: .; j_call: TRBJ1-6; cdr3_aa: CASSVGHQNSPLHF; cdr3_nt: TGTGCCAGCAGCGTAGGACACCAGAATTCACCCCTCCACTTT
v_call: TRBV5-1; d_call: .; clone_size: .; j_call: TRBJ1-1; cdr3_aa: CASSLDPSPNTEAFF; cdr3_nt: TGCGCCAGCAGCTTGGATCCGAGTCCGAACACTGAAGCTTTCTTT
v_call: TRBV5-1; d_call: .; clone_size: .; j_call: TRBJ1-1; cdr3_aa: CASSLAENTEAFF; cdr3_nt: TGCGCCAGCAGCTTGGCAGAGAACACTGAAGCTTTCTTT
v_call: TRBV7-8; d_call: .; clone_size: .; j_call: TRBJ2-3; cdr3_aa: CASSPDGLGTDTQYF; cdr3_nt: TGTGCCAGCAGCCCCGACGGACTGGGTACAGATACGCAGTATTTT
v_call: TRBV24-1; d_call: TRBD1; clone_size: .; j_call: TRBJ1-1; cdr3_aa: CATSERDRGRGYTEAFF; cdr3_nt: TGTGCCACCAGTGAGCGGGACAGGGGGCGCGGGTACACTGAAGCTTTCTTT
v_call: TRBV18; d_call: .; clone_size: .; j_call: TRBJ2-7; cdr3_aa: CASSPPGAYEQYF; cdr3_nt: TGTGCCAGCTCACCACCAGGGGCCTACGAGCAGTACTTC
v_call: TRBV1; d_call: .; clone_size: few; j_call: TRBJ1-2; cdr3_aa: CTSSPRTGCYGYTF; cdr3_nt: TGCACCAGCAGCCCCAGAACGGGGTGCTATGGCTACACCTTC
v_call: TRBV27; d_call: TRBD1; clone_size: .; j_call: TRBJ1-1; cdr3_aa: CASSLDLRQGPEAFF; cdr3_nt: TGTGCCAGCAGTTTGGATCTGCGACAGGGACCTGAAGCTTTCTTT
v_call: TRBV9; d_call: TRBD1; clone_size: .; j_call: TRBJ2-3; cdr3_aa: CASSGYQGAPTDTQYF; cdr3_nt: TGTGCCAGCAGCGGATACCAGGGGGCGCCGACAGATACGCAGTATTTT
v_call: TRBV6-5; d_call: .; clone_size: .; j_call: TRBJ1-2; cdr3_aa: CASSYSAVSGYTF; cdr3_nt: TGTGCCAGCAGTTACTCGGCAGTTTCAGGCTACACCTTC
v_call: TRBV27; d_call: TRBD2; clone_size: .; j_call: TRBJ2-2; cdr3_aa: CASSLAGGIGELFF; cdr3_nt: TGTGCCAGCAGTTTAGCGGGGGGGATAGGGGAGCTGTTTTTT
v_call: TRBV2; d_call: .; clone_size: .; j_call: TRBJ2-3; cdr3_aa: CASSAFVGAQYF; cdr3_nt: TGTGCCAGCAGTGCTTTTGTAGGGGCGCAGTATTTT
v_call: TRBV6-1; d_call: TRBD2; clone_size: .; j_call: TRBJ2-5; cdr3_aa: CASSEAKPGGGETQYF; cdr3_nt: TGTGCCAGCAGTGAAGCCAAACCCGGGGGGGGAGAGACCCAGTACTTC
v_call: TRBV24-1; d_call: .; clone_size: .; j_call: TRBJ2-1; cdr3_aa: CATSDPGTSPSNEQFF; cdr3_nt: TGTGCCACCAGTGATCCCGGGACATCTCCTAGCAATGAGCAGTTCTTC
v_call: TRBV3-1/TRBV3-2; d_call: TRBD1; clone_size: .; j_call: TRBJ1-1; cdr3_aa: CASSSGTGSGTEAFF; cdr3_nt: TGTGCCAGCAGCTCCGGGACAGGGTCGGGTACTGAAGCTTTCTTT
v_call: TRBV19; d_call: TRBD1; clone_size: .; j_call: TRBJ1-5; cdr3_aa: CASSMETGVSNQPQHF; cdr3_nt: TGTGCCAGTAGTATGGAGACAGGGGTTAGCAATCAGCCCCAGCATTTT
v_call: TRBV11-3; d_call: .; clone_size: .; j_call: TRBJ2-7; cdr3_aa: CASSLEGPSYEQYF; cdr3_nt: TGTGCCAGCAGCTTAGAGGGGCCGTCCTACGAGCAGTACTTC
v_call: TRBV19; d_call: .; clone_size: .; j_call: TRBJ1-2; cdr3_aa: CASSIDRGSYGYTF; cdr3_nt: TGTGCCAGTAGTATAGATCGCGGCAGCTATGGCTACACCTTC
v_call: TRBV4-3; d_call: .; clone_size: .; j_call: TRBJ1-6; cdr3_aa: CASSQERDSPLHF; cdr3_nt: TGCGCCAGCAGCCAAGAGAGGGATTCACCCCTCCACTTT
v_call: TRBV6-1; d_call: TRBD1; clone_size: .; j_call: TRBJ1-2; cdr3_aa: CASSEAGGYGYTF; cdr3_nt: TGTGCCAGCAGTGAGGCAGGGGGGTATGGCTACACCTTC
v_call: TRBV5-1; d_call: TRBD2; clone_size: once; j_call: TRBJ2-3; cdr3_aa: CASSDGLAGADTQYF; cdr3_nt: TGCGCCAGCAGCGACGGACTAGCGGGAGCAGATACGCAGTATTTT
v_call: TRBV3-1/TRBV3-2; d_call: TRBD1; clone_size: .; j_call: TRBJ1-2; cdr3_aa: CASSPRTGLVLF; cdr3_nt: TGTGCCAGCAGCCCTCGGACAGGTTTAGTGCTATTC
v_call: TRBV7-9; d_call: TRBD1; clone_size: .; j_call: TRBJ2-5; cdr3_aa: CASNEGAGETQYF; cdr3_nt: TGTGCCAGCAACGAGGGGGCAGGAGAGACCCAGTACTTC
v_call: TRBV5-1; d_call: .; clone_size: .; j_call: TRBJ1-1; cdr3_aa: CASSLWEMNTEAFF; cdr3_nt: TGCGCCAGCAGCTTGTGGGAGATGAACACTGAAGCTTTCTTT
v_call: TRBV4-3; d_call: .; clone_size: .; j_call: TRBJ2-3; cdr3_aa: CASSLSGGQGTFTDTQYF; cdr3_nt: TGCGCCAGCAGCCTTAGTGGTGGCCAGGGGACCTTCACAGATACGCAGTATTTT
v_call: TRBV5-4; d_call: TRBD1; clone_size: .; j_call: TRBJ1-6; cdr3_aa: CASSSGTVNSPLHF; cdr3_nt: TGTGCCAGCAGCTCTGGGACAGTTAATTCACCCCTCCACTTT